The entry below describes one T cell receptor beta chain. Its antigen is undetermined. This sample was taken from a study of identical twins. Findings of the study overall: Abundant beta clonotypes from cord blood bore fewer insertions; memory repertoires lacked this pattern. Rather than following the same donors, the conclusions depended on cross-sectional statistical analysis. Modelling approaches yielded underestimates of out-of-frame TCR alpha sharing between monozygotic twins.

A universal primer site was created by template switching, with the cDNA bearing unique molecular identifiers. One entry per CDR3 protein results from TCRdb running MiXCR on the 5' RACE reads. Among fewer than 650,000 distinct CDR3 sequences listed, approximately 10% were seen once. This CDR3 region has 12 residues. CDR1 DFQATT and CDR2 SNEGSKA come from the germline V gene (reference sequence). Trimming cost V 5 bases and J 3 bases; bases outside gene matches: 4. These data also featured in a second study, about yellow fever vaccine responses in identical twins.

The TCR comes from a woman aged 18-29 years in good health. The rearrangement links TRBV20-1 to TRBJ2-7, with 7 bases fitting TRBD2. Sequenced material: PBMCs. DNA of the CDR3: TGCAGTGCTTCGGGGGGACGCTACGAGCAGTACTTC. Protein: CSASGGRYEQYF.